This TCR beta chain is drawn from a study of cytomegalovirus exposure and HLA in healthy donors. Study-level findings and limits: Rare TCR sequences dominated, though some public TCRs recurred in many donors.

This CDR3 spans 15 amino acids. V dropped 6 bases and J dropped 6; count of bases not matched to a gene: 11. Germline lookup yields CDR1 KGHSH and CDR2 LQKENI. PCR employed 60 Vbeta and 13 Jbeta primers. Per the authors' pipeline: A follow-up analysis tallied tens of millions of unique TCR beta chains, roughly 9.9 million shared. Assay used: immunoSEQ multiplex PCR; TCRdb lists only in-frame clones, some missing. The D gene and trimming were derived from the DNA, and the V and J assignments and clone size from that table. The sample contains over 200,000 clones, roughly 70% of which appear only once. Points on this clone: Its antigen remains unknown.

The V and J genes are TRBV18 and TRBJ1-5; 7 bases map to TRBD1. The source of this sequence is a man in his forties or fifties in good health and CMV-seropositive. The specimen was PBMCs. CDR3 residues: CASSPGQERVQPQHF. The CDR3 DNA reads TGTGCCAGCTCCCCAGGACAGGAACGAGTTCAGCCCCAGCATTTT.